Detailed here is one T cell receptor beta chain. Its antigen is still unknown. It has no much larger one-base neighbor in the sample; base qualities were not kept. The sample belongs to a study of control samples from healthy donors and cancer patients (dated by TCRdb to about 2020). Reading from cysteine to phenylalanine, the CDR3 counts 11 amino acids. The sequence is cut down to CDR3 DNA, 33 bases in frame from base 1. V lost 4 bases and J lost 3 bases; the stretch between them is 1 base long. The germline V gene supplies CDR1 MNHEY and CDR2 SVGAGI. Library preparation was by the immunoSEQ multiplex PCR assay. TCRdb retrieved this table from immuneACCESS and kept in-frame rearrangements only. Not all clones are present; in checked studies, unresolved V genes account for under half, and no reason is known for the remainder. The sample has some 95,000 clones on record, over 85% of them singletons. Approximately 3% of the sample is taken by the ten largest.

This sequence was found in a human donor in good health. The donor label of this sample is uncertain. The sample was blood. Recombination joined TRBV6-5 with TRBJ2-4, with the D gene too uncertain to name. The nucleotide sequence reads TGTGCCAGCAGTTTCAAAAACATTCAGTACTTC. The translation is CASSFKNIQYF.